What follows describes a single T cell receptor (beta chain). Original methodology: Scientists estimated how many nucleated cells there were by amplifying reference gene primers. Repertoires were generated with immunoSEQ multiplex PCR, while TCRdb's copy carries only in-frame clones and drops some. V and J calls and clone size are copied from that table; D and trimming were computed from the DNA. The top ten hold about 6.6% of the sample, which has fewer than 250,000 clones, roughly 90% seen once. These data come from a study of blood T cell repertoires in COVID-19. Study-wide context: The United States, Italy and Spain were the sources of the acute and convalescent COVID-19 samples. From T cells, B-cell-depleted T cells, or PBMCs came the material, which was cDNA or gDNA.

Losses at the gene ends were 4 bases for V and 2 bases for J; bases not matched to a gene: 10. Germline assignment: CDR1 LNHDA and CDR2 SQIVND (reference sequence). The CDR3 has 17 amino acids. The origin of this receptor is a woman between 35 and 50 years old who had recovered from COVID-19. Sequencing input: peripheral blood. V gene TRBV19 combines with J gene TRBJ2-3; 9 bases line up with TRBD2. CDR3 nucleotide sequence: TGTGCCAGTAGTAGGTGGGTAGCGGGAGACTTCACAGATACGCAGTATTTT. Protein product: CASSRWVAGDFTDTQYF. Using reference TRBV19 and TRBJ2-3 for the parts outside the CDR3, the full variable domain is DGGITQSPKYLFRKEGQNVTLSCEQNLNHDAMYWYRQDPGQGLRLIYYSQIVNDFQKGDIAEGYSVSREKKESFPLTVTSAQKNPTAFYLCASSRWVAGDFTDTQYFGPGTRLTVL.